The 32 T cell receptor beta chains below were found in one sample sequenced in a study of blood T cell repertoires in COVID-19. Clones were sequenced by immunoSEQ multiplex PCR, and TCRdb holds only the in-frame ones, with some missing. The sample holds 250,000 or so clones, more than 75% seen once. Sequencing input: peripheral blood. The source of these receptors is an older woman with COVID-19, enrolled during active disease.

This chain connects TRBV7-6 to TRBJ2-1, with 11 bases identical to TRBD2. The junction had 5 bases not matched to a gene; V was cut back by 0 bases and J by 7 bases. This CDR3 is built from 16 residues. From germline, CDR1 is SGHVS and CDR2 FNYEAQ. CDR3 DNA sequence: TGTGCCAGCAGCTTAGCCCCTAGCGGGAGGTCTAATGAGCAGTTCTTC. Protein: CASSLAPSGRSNEQFF.

This clone was observed a few times. The chain joins TRBV6-5 to TRBJ2-7; 7 bases are shared with TRBD2. The ends lost 7 bases at V and 5 bases at J; junction bases unmatched: 5. The CDR3 is 12 residues long. Looked up from germline, CDR1 is MNHEY and CDR2 is SVGAGI. CDR3 sequence (DNA): TGTGCCAGCACCCGCCGGGGGGACGAGCAGTACTTC. It encodes CASTRRGDEQYF.

The chain has TRBV7-2 and TRBJ2-1; D is ambiguous. Trimming took 1 base from V and 9 from J, leaving 10 bases between them. The CDR3 is 13 amino acids. The germline gives CDR1 SGHTA, CDR2 FQGNSA. The CDR3 region has the DNA TGTGCCAGCAGCTTAGACTATCGCGTTGAGCAGTTCTTC. The encoded protein is CASSLDYRVEQFF.

This chain links TRBV24-1 with TRBJ2-3; D possibly corresponds to TRBD2 (6 bases). The CDR3 runs to 13 residues. Trimming removed 5 bases from V and 8 bases from J, with 13 bases in between. The V gene's germline CDR1 is KGHDR and CDR2 SFDVKD. CDR3 sequence reads: CATSVGRRGTQYF. The CDR3 DNA follows: TGTGCCACCAGTGTCGGGCGGCGGGGTACGCAGTATTTT.

The chain has TRBV6-5 and TRBJ2-7, with TRBD1 identical over 8 bases. The CDR3 totals 14 residues. CDR1 and CDR2 from the germline V gene are MNHEY and SVGAGI. V was pared by 5 bases and J by 0 bases, with 3 bases of the junction left unmatched. This CDR3 is CASSRTGSSYEQYF. CDR3 coding DNA: TGTGCCAGCAGTAGGACAGGGAGCTCCTACGAGCAGTACTTC.

This clone was observed a single time. The J gene is TRBJ1-6, the V gene TRBV5-5, with 7 bases identical to TRBD1. Germline V gene data show CDR1 as SGHKS and CDR2 as YYEKEE (reference sequence). The CDR3 has 18 residues. The junction had 10 bases not matched to a gene; V was cut back by 4 bases and J by 0 bases. In nucleotides, the CDR3 is TGTGCCAGCAGCCCTGAACAGGGGCCCAACTCCTATAATTCACCCCTCCACTTT. Its translation is CASSPEQGPNSYNSPLHF.

V is TRBV28 and J is TRBJ2-5; 7 positions agree with TRBD2. V was pared by 1 base and J by 2 bases, with 7 bases of the junction left unmatched. In germline, CDR1 is MDHEN, CDR2 SYDVKM. This CDR3 region has 16 residues. This chain's CDR3 is CASSLFGGGPQETQYF. The CDR3 DNA sequence: TGTGCCAGCAGTTTATTTGGCGGGGGACCTCAAGAGACCCAGTACTTC.

This chain connects TRBV18 to TRBJ1-1; D is unresolved. CDR3 length equals 16 residues. Germline values: CDR1 KGHSH, CDR2 LQKENI. V was cut by 3 bases and J by 0 bases, with 14 bases left in between. CDR3 coding DNA: TGTGCCAGCTCACCCCTCCGGGTTGAAATGAACACTGAAGCTTTCTTT. Translated, it gives CASSPLRVEMNTEAFF.

The chain links TRBV28 to TRBJ2-7; 11 positions agree with TRBD1. Losses at the gene ends were 8 bases for V and 6 bases for J; bases not matched to a gene: 3. The germline V gene has CDR1 MDHEN and CDR2 SYDVKM. The CDR3 is 12 amino acids. The CDR3: CASRDRGTEQYF. The CDR3 DNA reads as TGTGCCAGCCGGGACAGGGGGACCGAGCAGTACTTC.

This clone was seen only once. The gene calls are TRBV28 and TRBJ1-2; 9 nucleotides match TRBD1. CDR1 and CDR2 (germline): MDHEN, SYDVKM. CDR3 length: 18 residues. Trimming at V came to 5 bases and at J to 6 bases, leaving 19 bases not matched to a gene. CDR3 protein: CASSARDRALEGTNGYTF. Written as DNA, the CDR3 is TGTGCCAGCAGTGCCAGGGACAGGGCCCTCGAAGGTACGAATGGCTACACCTTC.

The chain couples TRBV4-1 to TRBJ2-1, with 7 bases lining up with TRBD1. Germline CDR1 reads MGHRA; CDR2 reads YSYEKL. The CDR3 length is 15 residues. Trimming removed 7 bases from V and 2 bases from J; junction bases left unmatched: 8. CDR3 protein: CASIGQDGPYNEQFF. The DNA of the CDR3 is TGCGCCAGCATCGGACAGGATGGCCCCTACAATGAGCAGTTCTTC.

J is TRBJ2-1 and V is TRBV11-2; weak D call: TRBD1 (6 bases). The V end was cut by 5 bases, the J end by 1 base, with 12 bases between. Per the germline V gene, CDR1 is SGHAT and CDR2 is FQNNGV. The CDR3 consists of 15 residues. The CDR3 here is CASSRPRGSYNEQFF. The CDR3 nucleotides are TGTGCCAGCAGCCGTCCGAGGGGGTCCTACAATGAGCAGTTCTTC. Complete variable domain (other parts from reference TRBV11-2 and TRBJ2-1): EAGVAQSPRYKIIEKRQSVAFWCNPISGHATLYWYQQILGQGPKLLIQFQNNGVVDDSQLPKDRFSAERLKGVDSTLKIQPAKLEDSAVYLCASSRPRGSYNEQFFGPGTRLTVL.

The gene calls are TRBV6-5 and TRBJ1-1, with D possibly matching TRBD1 (6 bases). The CDR3 runs 15 residues. Deletions cut 4 bases from V and 0 bases from J, with 12 bases between. In germline, CDR1 is MNHEY, CDR2 SVGAGI. This chain's CDR3 is CASSSRGALNTEAFF. CDR3 nucleotide sequence: TGTGCCAGCAGTTCCCGGGGGGCGTTGAACACTGAAGCTTTCTTT.

The rearrangement joins TRBV7-2 to TRBJ1-1; D ambiguous. CDR3 length: 13 amino acids. Germline CDR1 and CDR2: SGHTA and FQGNSA. V was clipped by 4 bases and J by 1 base, with 7 bases between them. This CDR3 reads CASSSEGNTEAFF. As DNA, the CDR3 is TGTGCCAGCAGCTCCGAGGGGAACACTGAAGCTTTCTTT.

The J gene is TRBJ2-2, the V gene TRBV4-3, with unresolved D. V was shortened by 4 bases and J by 5 bases, with 8 bases between the two germline ends. Germline V gene lookup returns CDR1 LGHNA and CDR2 YSLEER. CDR3 size: 13 residues. CDR3 bases: TGCGCCAGCAGCCTCAGTCGAACCGGGGAGCTGTTTTTT. It is translated as CASSLSRTGELFF.

The rearrangement uses TRBV11-2 and TRBJ2-6; a possible D gene is TRBD2 (5 bases). Germline V gene sequence: CDR1 SGHAT, CDR2 FQNNGV. Between the trimmed V and J ends, which lost 10 bases and 5 bases, there was a span of 15 bases. This CDR3 is 14 amino acids long. CDR3 DNA sequence: TGTGCCACTCGCCGGGGTAACTGGGCCAACGTCCTGACTTTC. Translated: CATRRGNWANVLTF.

This rearrangement joins TRBV18 to TRBJ2-1, with 9 bases identical to TRBD1. CDR1 and CDR2 from the germline V gene are KGHSH and LQKENI. The CDR3 is 15 residues long. The V and J ends lost 4 bases and 8 bases, in that order; junction bases with no gene match: 9. The CDR3 coding sequence is TGTGCCAGCTCACGACCCGGGACAGGGTTCTATGAGCAGTTCTTC. Residues: CASSRPGTGFYEQFF.

The chain recombines TRBV11-3 with TRBJ2-3; TRBD2 matches 8 bases. CDR1 and CDR2 from the germline V gene are SGHNT and YENEEA. The ends lost 3 bases at V and 4 bases at J; junction bases unmatched: 6. The CDR3 runs 15 residues. The DNA of the CDR3 is TGTGCCAGCAGCTTTGGTAGCGGGACGGCAGATACGCAGTATTTT. This codes for CASSFGSGTADTQYF.

The chain is built from TRBV11-2 and TRBJ1-4; a possible D gene is TRBD1 (5 bases). V was cut by 0 bases and J by 4 bases, with 12 bases left in between. The CDR3 has 16 amino acids. CDR1 and CDR2 (germline): SGHAT, FQNNGV. The chain's CDR3 is CASSLEPDTLNEKLFF. For the CDR3, the DNA is TGTGCCAGCAGCTTAGAGCCGGACACTCTTAATGAAAAACTGTTTTTT.

The J gene is TRBJ2-7, the V gene TRBV12-5; 8 nucleotides agree with TRBD1. The ends lost 5 bases at V and 5 bases at J; junction bases unmatched: 2. This CDR3 comprises 12 residues. From germline, CDR1 is LGHNT and CDR2 FRNRAP. The DNA of the CDR3 is TGTGCTAGTGGTCTGACAGGGGACGAGCAGTACTTC. Protein product: CASGLTGDEQYF.

This sequence joins TRBV27 and TRBJ2-1, with 13 positions matching TRBD2. Germline CDR1 and CDR2: MNHEY and SMNVEV (reference sequence). This CDR3 is built from 16 residues. Trimming took 6 bases from V and 7 from J; bases not matched to a gene: 9. CDR3 amino acids: CASRQRLAGGGNEQFF. Here the CDR3 DNA reads TGTGCCAGCAGACAAAGACTAGCGGGAGGAGGAAATGAGCAGTTCTTC.

V and J are TRBV11-2 and TRBJ2-7, with a tentative D call TRBD1 (6 bases). Trimming cost V 2 bases and J 3 bases, with 11 bases left between them. Germline-derived CDR1 and CDR2 are SGHAT and FQNNGV. The CDR3 contains 14 residues. The CDR3 sequence is CASSLRTVHYEQYF. CDR3 nucleotide sequence: TGTGCCAGCAGCTTACGGACAGTGCACTACGAGCAGTACTTC.

The rearrangement uses TRBV11-2 and TRBJ2-2; TRBD2 matches 7 bases. V shed 1 base, J shed 5 bases, and the junction held 10 bases outside the gene matches. CDR1 and CDR2 (germline): SGHAT, FQNNGV. The CDR3 loop spans 17 amino acids. The CDR3 nucleotides read TGTGCCAGCAGCTTAGGGGTTGGCGGGAGAGGAACCGGGGAGCTGTTTTTT. Translation: CASSLGVGGRGTGELFF.

The gene calls are TRBV2 and TRBJ1-4; D not resolved. CDR3 size: 13 residues. The germline V gene has CDR1 SNHLY and CDR2 FYNNEI. V was cut by 10 bases and J by 4 bases, with 13 bases left in between. The CDR3 reads CAIMGEVNEKLFF. The CDR3 DNA sequence: TGTGCCATCATGGGAGAGGTTAATGAAAAACTGTTTTTT.

This clone came up once. The chain combines TRBV4-3 with TRBJ1-6; D may be TRBD1 (5 bases). The CDR3 is made up of 15 amino acids. V dropped 2 bases and J dropped 8 bases, with 13 bases sitting between them. Germline V CDR1 and CDR2: LGHNA, YSLEER. CDR3 nucleotides: TGCGCCAGCAGCCAATTCACGACAGAGGATTCACCCCTCCACTTT. This codes for CASSQFTTEDSPLHF.

The chain combines TRBV24-1 with TRBJ2-3; 11 nucleotides agree with TRBD1. The CDR3 loop spans 17 amino acids. Per germline, CDR1 KGHDR and CDR2 SFDVKD. V dropped 2 bases and J dropped 11; count of bases not matched to a gene: 14. CDR3: CATSDSPPDRGRGGQYF. CDR3 in DNA: TGTGCCACCAGTGATTCCCCGCCGGACAGGGGGCGCGGGGGGCAGTATTTT.

J is TRBJ1-2 and V is TRBV18, with D perhaps matching TRBD1 (6 bases). Trimming cost V 3 bases and J 9 bases, with 20 bases left between them. The CDR3 extends over 15 amino acids. Germline V gene lookup returns CDR1 KGHSH and CDR2 LQKENI. The chain's CDR3 is CASSPLSDSPRSYTF. The CDR3 nucleotides are TGTGCCAGCTCACCTCTTTCGGACAGCCCGCGAAGCTACACCTTC.

The gene calls are TRBV24-1 and TRBJ2-7, with a weak D call TRBD1 (6 bases). Trimming pared 3 bases from V and 0 bases from J, leaving 11 bases between. There are 15 residues in the CDR3. Germline V gives CDR1 KGHDR, CDR2 SFDVKD. Here the CDR3 DNA reads TGTGCCACCAGTGATCACAGGGTTAGCTCCTACGAGCAGTACTTC. Translated: CATSDHRVSSYEQYF.

This chain uses TRBV5-1 with TRBJ1-6; a weak D match, TRBD1 (5 bases). The CDR3 contains 15 residues. From germline, CDR1 is SGHRS and CDR2 YFSETQ. The V end was cut by 4 bases, the J end by 6 bases, with 14 bases between. The CDR3 here is CASSPQEPSNSPLHF. The CDR3 coding sequence is TGCGCCAGCAGCCCACAGGAGCCAAGTAATTCACCCCTCCACTTT. The full variable domain, rest sourced from reference TRBV5-1 and TRBJ1-6, is KAGVTQTPRYLIKTRGQQVTLSCSPISGHRSVSWYQQTPGQGLQFLFEYFSETQRNKGNFPGRFSGRQFSNSRSEMNVSTLELGDSALYLCASSPQEPSNSPLHFGNGTRLTVT.

The chain recombines TRBV19 with TRBJ2-3; 8 bases match TRBD2. V lost 6 bases to trimming and J lost 2 bases; unmatched junction nucleotides: 10. There are 16 residues in the CDR3. CDR1 LNHDA and CDR2 SQIVND come from the germline V gene (reference sequence). The CDR3 region is CASRGSGREDTDTQYF. CDR3 DNA: TGTGCCAGTAGGGGAAGTGGGCGGGAGGACACAGATACGCAGTATTTT.

This sequence joins TRBV10-1 and TRBJ2-5, with a possible D match to TRBD1 (6 bases). Germline CDR1 and CDR2: WNHNN and SYGVQD (reference sequence). The CDR3 covers 13 residues. V lost 4 bases, J lost 2 bases, and 8 bases lay in between. The CDR3 nucleotides read TGCGCCAGCAGTGGACAGGCGCAAGAGACCCAGTACTTC. This sequence encodes CASSGQAQETQYF.

This chain uses TRBV3-1 (or the pseudogene TRBV3-2) with TRBJ2-7, with 7 positions matching TRBD2. With 9 bases clipped from V and 1 base from J, the junction kept 6 bases outside the gene matches. The germline V gene encodes CDR1 LGHDT and CDR2 YNNKEL (reference sequence). CDR3 length: 13 residues. CDR3 coding DNA: TGTGCCAGTCGCGGGAGTTTGTCCTACGAGCAGTACTTC. It translates to CASRGSLSYEQYF.